The entry below describes one T cell receptor beta chain. The CDR3 loop spans 12 amino acids. Germline lookup yields CDR1 SGHTA and CDR2 FQGNSA. V shed 1 base and J shed 5 bases, with 4 bases lying between them. This record comes from a study of OX40 agonist ivuxolimab in advanced cancers. Libraries were prepared by immunoSEQ multiplex PCR; TCRdb keeps only in-frame clonotypes and omits some of them. The sample yields 50,000 or so clones, approximately 88% seen once. This TCR was sampled from an adult with an advanced solid tumor such as melanoma, head and neck, liver or kidney cancer. This chain links TRBV7-2 with TRBJ2-3; D unresolved. The sample here was CD4+ or CD8+ T cells sorted from blood, taken in a trial of the OX40 agonist ivuxolimab. CDR3 in amino acids: CASSLEGDTQYF. CDR3 nucleotides: TGTGCCAGCAGCTTAGAGGGAGATACGCAGTATTTT. The variable domain in full, with the rest retrieved from reference TRBV7-2 and TRBJ2-3, is GAGVSQSPSNKVTEKGKDVELRCDPISGHTALYWYRQSLGQGLEFLIYFQGNSAPDKSGLPSDRFSAERTGGSVSTLTIQRTQQEDSAVYLCASSLEGDTQYFGPGTRLTVL.